Each of the 28 T cell receptor beta chains below was sequenced from the same sample in a study of spatial heterogeneity in lung cancer. Time point specified: blood at routine non-recurrence follow-up after resection. One entry per CDR3 protein results from TCRdb running MiXCR on the 5' RACE reads. This sample yields about 230 distinct CDR3 sequences, of which 45% to 60% are seen a single time; more than 30% belongs to the top ten. The source material was PBMCs, sampled at follow-up. The source is a female donor with early-stage non-small cell lung cancer.

With regard to this clonotype: Since the library was made to target alpha chains, this beta chain is a stray read and its abundance is not meaningful. The genes are TRBV14 and TRBJ2-7; tentatively, D is TRBD1 or TRBD2 (5 bases each). The CDR3 extends over 13 amino acids. From germline, CDR1 is SGHDN and CDR2 FVKESK. The ends were cut back, 3 bases at V and 3 bases at J, with 9 bases in the middle. The CDR3 spells CASSQGRDYEQYV. The CDR3 DNA is TGTGCCAGCAGCCAGGGACGGGACTACGAGCAGTACGTC.

This clonotype ranks as hyperexpanded. Within a library made for alpha chains, this beta chain is off target, and its count is uninformative. The chain has TRBV13 and TRBJ2-7; perhaps TRBD1 as D (6 bases). The CDR3 contains 15 residues. Trimming stripped 0 bases from V and 5 bases from J, with 14 bases between. From germline, CDR1 is PRHDT and CDR2 FYEKMQ (reference sequence). The CDR3 nucleotides are TGTGCCAGCAGCTTAGGAGCAGGGGCGGTCCACGAGCAGTACTTC. Translated, it gives CASSLGAGAVHEQYF.

This clonotype has a single count. Found in a library prepared for alpha chains, this beta chain is an off-target read, and its abundance has little meaning. The rearrangement uses TRBV6-5 and TRBJ2-7, with D possibly being TRBD2 (5 bases). CDR3 length equals 14 residues. V lost 6 bases and J lost 0, with 12 bases in between. Germline V gives CDR1 MNHEY, CDR2 SVGAGI. The CDR3 sequence is CASSPGLASYEQYF. In DNA form, the CDR3 reads TGTGCCAGCAGCCCCGGACTGGCCTCCTACGAGCAGTACTTC.

Comment on this clonotype: This beta chain turned up in a library designed for alpha chains; as an off-target read, its abundance says little. The gene calls are TRBV9 and TRBJ1-5; TRBD1 might be the D (5 bases). This CDR3 has 14 amino acids. Trimming left V 0 bases short and J 4 bases short, with 8 bases between. CDR1 SGDLS and CDR2 YYNGEE come from the germline V gene. The CDR3: CASSVGGPNQPQHF. The CDR3 DNA reads TGTGCCAGCAGCGTAGGGGGCCCTAATCAGCCCCAGCATTTT.

In regard to this clonotype: Being off target in a library aimed at alpha chains, this beta chain has a size of little meaning. The rearrangement links TRBV19 to TRBJ2-5, with a tentative D call TRBD2 (5 bases). The CDR3 has 12 amino acids. V was clipped by 7 bases and J by 2 bases, with 8 bases between them. Germline CDR1 LNHDA, CDR2 SQIVND (reference sequence). CDR3 sequence reads: CASKDFQETQYF. In nucleotides, the CDR3 is TGTGCCAGTAAGGACTTTCAAGAGACCCAGTACTTC.

This clonotype was observed a handful of times. The library was designed around alpha chains, so this beta chain is a stray read whose abundance carries little weight. The V and J genes are TRBV28 and TRBJ2-6; TRBD1 is a possible D gene (5 bases). V was pared by 4 bases and J by 0 bases, with 10 bases between. The CDR3 has 16 amino acids. In germline, CDR1 is MDHEN, CDR2 SYDVKM. The CDR3 spells CASSWWTSSGANVLTF. The CDR3 DNA reads TGTGCCAGCAGTTGGTGGACATCCTCTGGGGCCAACGTCCTGACTTTC.

As for this clonotype: Because this beta chain is a stray read in a library intended to capture alpha chains, its abundance should not be given much weight. This sequence joins TRBV27 and TRBJ2-1; a weak D match, TRBD1 (6 bases). The CDR3 totals 14 residues. Germline CDR1 is MNHEY and CDR2 is SMNVEV (reference sequence). V was trimmed by 3 bases and J by 5 bases, leaving 11 bases between them. The CDR3 sequence is CASSFPGADNEQFF. CDR3 coding DNA: TGTGCCAGCAGTTTTCCAGGGGCCGACAATGAGCAGTTCTTC.

Regarding this clonotype: For a library built for alpha chains, this beta chain is a stray read; little rests on its size. This chain joins TRBV2 and TRBJ2-1; TRBD2 matches 9 bases. The CDR3 consists of 15 residues. Germline trimming cut 4 bases from V and 5 bases from J; bases unmatched to any gene: 6. Germline V lookup: CDR1 SNHLY, CDR2 FYNNEI. In DNA, the CDR3 is TGTGCCAGCAGTGGGTTGACTAGCGGAGACAATGAGCAGTTCTTC. Its protein product is CASSGLTSGDNEQFF.

Remarks on this clonotype: This beta chain appears as a stray read in a library generated for alpha chains; its size is not informative. V usage is TRBV12-3 or TRBV12-4 and J usage is TRBJ2-7; perhaps TRBD1 as D (6 bases). CDR3 length: 13 amino acids. Trimming removed 3 bases from V and 3 bases from J, with 9 bases in between. The CDR3 protein is CASSFNRDYEQYF. The DNA for the CDR3 is TGTGCCAGCAGTTTTAACAGGGACTACGAGCAGTACTTC.

This clonotype was detected only a few times. This beta chain turned up in a library designed for alpha chains; as an off-target read, its abundance says little. V gene TRBV12-3 or TRBV12-4 combines with J gene TRBJ2-1, with 12 bases identical to TRBD1. With V trimmed by 7 bases and J by 9 bases, 13 bases remained unmatched. This CDR3 comprises 16 residues. CDR3 nucleotide sequence: TGTGCCAGCACTCACTCTGCCGGGACAGGGGGCGGTGAGCAGTTCTTC. Its translation: CASTHSAGTGGGEQFF.

Note on this clonotype: As an off-target read in a library built for alpha chains, this beta chain has a frequency of little significance. The chain carries TRBV29-1 and TRBJ2-3; D is possibly TRBD1 (6 bases). CDR3 length equals 13 residues. Per the germline V gene, CDR1 is SQVTM and CDR2 is ANQGSEA. Trimming removed 3 bases from V and 0 bases from J, with 7 bases in between. CDR3 amino acids: CSVEGTSTDTQYF. The CDR3 region has the DNA TGCAGCGTTGAGGGGACAAGCACAGATACGCAGTATTTT.

Comments on this clonotype: Within a library made for alpha chains, this beta chain is off target, and its count is uninformative. The chain has TRBV28 and TRBJ2-7; D unresolved. The CDR3 sequence is 13 residues long. Between the trimmed V and J ends, which lost 7 bases and 4 bases, there was a span of 14 bases. Germline CDR1 reads MDHEN; CDR2 reads SYDVKM. As DNA, the CDR3 is TGTGCCAGCACCCAAAGCAGCATTTACGAGCAGTACTTC. Protein product: CASTQSSIYEQYF.

Points on this clonotype: The library was built for alpha chains, so this beta chain is an off-target read and its size means little. The chain uses TRBV28 and TRBJ2-1; 7 nucleotides agree with TRBD2. Trimming removed 4 bases from V and 5 bases from J; junction bases left unmatched: 5. This CDR3 is built from 14 residues. The V gene's germline CDR1 is MDHEN and CDR2 SYDVKM. In DNA form, the CDR3 reads TGTGCCAGCAGTTGGCGCGGGGGAAACAATGAGCAGTTCTTC. It specifies CASSWRGGNNEQFF.

With regard to this clonotype: This beta chain lies outside the target of a library built for alpha chains; its clone size means little. This sequence joins TRBV28 and TRBJ2-3; 10 bases align to TRBD2. Per the germline V gene, CDR1 is MDHEN and CDR2 is SYDVKM. V was pared by 5 bases and J by 11 bases, with 4 bases of the junction left unmatched. This CDR3 is 12 amino acids long. The CDR3 loop reads CASSLQRGGQYF. The CDR3, as DNA: TGTGCCAGCAGTCTCCAGCGGGGGGGGCAGTATTTT.

About this clonotype: Since the library was made to target alpha chains, this beta chain is a stray read and its abundance is not meaningful. The gene calls are TRBV10-3 and TRBJ1-5; the D gene is possibly TRBD1 (6 bases). Deletions cut 10 bases from V and 0 bases from J, with 13 bases between. CDR3 length: 14 amino acids. CDR1 is ENHRY and CDR2 is SYGVKD in the germline V gene. CDR3: CASSTGYSNQPQHF. CDR3 bases: TGTGCCAGTTCGACAGGTTATAGCAATCAGCCCCAGCATTTT.

Regarding this clonotype: The library was designed around alpha chains, so this beta chain is a stray read whose abundance carries little weight. The chain recombines TRBV20-1 with TRBJ1-1; D ambiguous. V lost 7 bases and J 1 base, leaving 7 bases between the germline ends. CDR3 length: 11 amino acids. Germline V gives CDR1 DFQATT, CDR2 SNEGSKA (reference sequence). The CDR3 spells CSVGTNTEAFF. The DNA for the CDR3 is TGCAGTGTAGGTACGAACACTGAAGCTTTCTTT.

About this clonotype: Little can be read into the size of this beta chain, an off-target read in a library designed for alpha chains. The chain joins TRBV5-6 to TRBJ1-1, with a weak D call TRBD1 (6 bases). The CDR3 is 15 amino acids. The V and J ends lost 2 bases and 1 base respectively, with 12 bases between them. Germline values: CDR1 SGHDT, CDR2 YYEEEE. The CDR3 loop is CASSFGGRSNTEAFF. The CDR3, as DNA: TGTGCCAGCAGCTTCGGGGGCAGGTCGAACACTGAAGCTTTCTTT.

Note on this clonotype: This beta chain represents an off-target read in a library built for alpha chains; its size is of limited meaning. J is TRBJ2-1 and V is TRBV9, with D unresolved. Germline loops: CDR1 SGDLS, CDR2 YYNGEE. The CDR3 runs to 16 residues. V was trimmed by 4 bases and J by 2 bases, leaving 16 bases between them. The CDR3 DNA is TGTGCCAGCAGCCAAACCAACCGGGCCCCCTACAATGAGCAGTTCTTC. This codes for CASSQTNRAPYNEQFF. The entire variable domain, with the rest obtained from reference TRBV9 and TRBJ2-1, is as follows: DSGVTQTPKHLITATGQRVTLRCSPRSGDLSVYWYQQSLDQGLQFLIQYYNGEERAKGNILERFSAQQFPDLHSELNLSSLELGDSALYFCASSQTNRAPYNEQFFGPGTRLTVL.

This clonotype has a single count. Being off target in a library aimed at alpha chains, this beta chain has a size of little meaning. The V gene is TRBV12-3 or TRBV12-4, the J gene TRBJ2-2; 7 positions agree with TRBD2. V lost 7 bases, J lost 1 base, and 9 bases stayed unmatched. This CDR3 contains 16 residues. The CDR3 here is CASIRVREVNTGELFF. CDR3 coding DNA: TGTGCCAGCATCCGGGTCCGGGAGGTGAACACCGGGGAGCTGTTTTTT.

The table lists this clonotype with a few counts. This beta chain was picked up by a library intended for alpha chains and is off target, so its count carries little meaning. This chain's CDR3 is CASSQANPTVLAGEMGTQYF. DNA for the CDR3: TGCGCCAGCAGCCAAGCAAATCCTACCGTACTAGCGGGAGAGATGGGTACGCAGTATTTT. The V and J genes are TRBV4-3 and TRBJ2-3; 11 bases align to TRBD2. V lost 1 base and J lost 8; bases outside the gene matches: 20. This CDR3 region has 20 residues. The germline CDR1 and CDR2 sequences are LGHNA and YSLEER.

Comments on this clonotype: Little can be read into the size of this beta chain, an off-target read in a library designed for alpha chains. The chain combines TRBV24-1 with TRBJ2-2, with a possible D match to TRBD2 (5 bases). Trimming shortened V by 7 bases and J by 6 bases, and 11 bases separated the two germline ends. This CDR3 is built from 13 residues. CDR1 and CDR2 (germline): KGHDR, SFDVKD. CDR3 nucleotides: TGTGCCACCAGCGGACTCGCCTCCGGGGAGCTGTTTTTT. Amino acid sequence: CATSGLASGELFF.

Turning to this clonotype: For a library built for alpha chains, this beta chain is a stray read; little rests on its size. This chain uses TRBV7-9 with TRBJ1-1; D remains ambiguous. Trimming removed 8 bases at V and 0 bases at J, with 13 bases between. Germline-derived CDR1 and CDR2 are SEHNR and FQNEAQ (reference sequence). The CDR3 sequence is 14 residues long. The CDR3 sequence: CASEMKGMNTEAFF. CDR3 nucleotides: TGTGCCAGCGAAATGAAGGGTATGAACACTGAAGCTTTCTTT.

With respect to this clonotype: This beta chain is off target for a library built for alpha chains, so its abundance means little. This chain links TRBV29-1 with TRBJ2-3, with D possibly matching TRBD1 (5 bases). This CDR3 is 11 amino acids long. Germline values: CDR1 SQVTM, CDR2 ANQGSEA. Deletions cut 4 bases from V and 6 bases from J, with 8 bases between. CDR3 amino acids: CSVGRVDTQYF. CDR3 DNA sequence: TGCAGCGTTGGCAGGGTTGATACGCAGTATTTT.

As for this clonotype: This beta chain lies outside the target of a library built for alpha chains; its clone size means little. V and J are TRBV11-3 and TRBJ2-2, with 11 positions matching TRBD2. This CDR3 is 16 amino acids long. The junction had 4 bases not matched to a gene; V was cut back by 4 bases and J by 3 bases. CDR1 and CDR2 (germline): SGHNT, YENEEA. The CDR3, as DNA: TGTGCCAGCAGCTCGGGACTAGCGGAATACACCGGGGAGCTGTTTTTT. Encoded protein: CASSSGLAEYTGELFF.

With regard to this clonotype: This beta chain is off target for a library built for alpha chains, so its abundance means little. This chain joins TRBV28 and TRBJ2-5; 8 bases are shared with TRBD2. This CDR3 comprises 15 residues. V lost 4 bases to trimming and J lost 2 bases; unmatched junction nucleotides: 6. Germline V gene lookup returns CDR1 MDHEN and CDR2 SYDVKM. This CDR3 reads CASSWPTSGQETQYF. In DNA form, the CDR3 reads TGTGCCAGCAGTTGGCCCACTAGCGGTCAAGAGACCCAGTACTTC.

About this clonotype itself: This beta chain represents an off-target read in a library built for alpha chains; its size is of limited meaning. The chain combines TRBV4-1 with TRBJ2-1, with D tentatively TRBD1 or TRBD2 (5 bases each). In germline, CDR1 is MGHRA, CDR2 YSYEKL. The CDR3 sequence is 14 residues long. Between the trimmed V and J ends, which lost 2 bases and 6 bases, there was a span of 11 bases. This CDR3 is CASSQWGTTNEQFF. The CDR3 DNA reads as TGCGCCAGCAGCCAATGGGGGACCACCAATGAGCAGTTCTTC.

On this clonotype: This beta chain appears as a stray read in a library generated for alpha chains; its size is not informative. The V and J genes are TRBV29-1 and TRBJ2-7, with D unresolved. The ends were cut back, 7 bases at V and 6 bases at J, with 16 bases in the middle. This CDR3 has 12 amino acids. Germline-derived CDR1 and CDR2 are SQVTM and ANQGSEA. DNA for the CDR3: TGCAGCGACTCTTGGACCAGCTGCGAGCAGTACGTC. It translates to CSDSWTSCEQYV.

As to this clonotype: Because the library targeted alpha chains, this beta chain is an off-target read whose size means little. The gene calls are TRBV3-1 and TRBJ2-5; 11 positions agree with TRBD2. The CDR3 spans 14 residues. V lost 4 bases and J lost 5; bases outside the gene matches: 3. Germline V lookup: CDR1 LGHDT, CDR2 YNNKEL (reference sequence). For the CDR3, the DNA is TGTGCCAGCAGCCCAGGGACTAGCGGTGAGACCCAGTACTTC. This codes for CASSPGTSGETQYF.